This T cell receptor beta chain is drawn from a study of T cell repertoires in cytomegalovirus infection. Study information: Public TCR beta signatures marked donors with CMV infection and the matching HLA.

This clonotype has at least ten counts. Its antigen is unknown. TCRdb re-derived calls from the reads in MiXCR, one entry per CDR3 protein. The repertoire holds around 100,000 distinct CDR3 sequences, with roughly a tenth as singletons. The TCR comes from a human donor in good health (CMV status not recorded). Some clones in this sample may be carry-over from other donors' samples. Sequenced: PBMCs, sequenced either directly or after in vitro stimulation (not recorded which).

For the CDR3, the DNA is TGTGCCAGCAGCCTAAGGACTAGCGGGAGGGCCTACACCGGGGAGCTGTTTTTT. Translating gives CASSLRTSGRAYTGELFF. The V call is TRBV7-6, the J call TRBJ2-2; the match to TRBD2 covers 15 bases. This CDR3 contains 18 residues. The trim removed 5 bases at V and 3 bases at J, leaving 7 bases unmatched. The germline V gene encodes CDR1 SGHVS and CDR2 FNYEAQ.